This T cell receptor (beta chain) emerged from a study of blood T cells in healthy people across ages. Study findings and constraints: More naive CD4+ cells and higher diversity were found in long-lived than in aged donors. Investigators viewed diversity estimates from one million T cells as underestimates, the study reported.

Total RNA, at least 5.5 micrograms per sample, came from PBMCs. Notes on this clonotype: Its specificity is unknown.

A sample-barcoded 5' primer and a J-beta primer mix were used in a second PCR of roughly 6 to 11 cycles. The template-switch adaptor was a 5' adaptor with 12 random nucleotides. It tagged each cDNA molecule. TCRdb called the 5' RACE reads again in MiXCR, with one record for every CDR3 protein. The sample has more than 1 million distinct CDR3 sequences; 35% to 50% are singletons. Trimming took off 3 bases at V and 2 bases at J, with 8 bases between the two ends. Germline CDR1 is DFQATT and CDR2 is SNEGSKA (reference sequence). The CDR3 loop spans 12 amino acids. The sequence derives from a woman aged 55-69 years in good health. The sample comprised blood. The chain carries TRBV20-1 and TRBJ2-7; D is undetermined. In DNA form, the CDR3 reads TGCAGTGCTAGCGCCGATCCCTACGAGCAGTACTTC. Translated, it gives CSASADPYEQYF.